This T cell receptor (beta chain) originates from a study of cytomegalovirus exposure and HLA in healthy donors. Study observations and caveats: Cytomegalovirus status, reportedly, was diagnosed with high specificity and sensitivity by the classifier. Earlier analysis looked at TCR beta V segments, and most were productive about 90% or about 30% of the time. The study carried out a later analysis of TCR beta sequences. It associated some 15,000 of them with specific HLA alleles at a false discovery rate of 0.05.

The PCR was carried out with 60 Vbeta primers and 13 Jbeta primers. TCRdb keeps only in-frame clones here, not all; method: immunoSEQ multiplex PCR. This sample has 60,000 to 75,000 clones, with around 73% found just once. On this clone itself: Its antigen remains unidentified.

Sequencing used PBMCs. The clonotype was recovered from a man in his fifties in good health and CMV-seronegative.

CDR3 nucleotide sequence: TGTGCCAGCAGCCATCCAAGCGGGGGGGCCGTTGAGCAGTTCTTC. Its translation: CASSHPSGGAVEQFF. The rearrangement uses TRBV5-5 and TRBJ2-1; TRBD2 agrees at 10 bases. CDR1 and CDR2 from the germline V gene are SGHKS and YYEKEE (reference sequence). The ends lost 4 bases at V and 9 bases at J; junction bases unmatched: 10. This CDR3 has 15 amino acids.